This TCR beta chain was sequenced in a study of blood T cells in healthy people across ages. Sample donors were healthy Caucasian individuals that came from Russia, aged roughly 6 to 95. A sample-barcoded 5' primer and a J-beta primer mix were used in a second PCR of about 7 to 12 cycles. Each cDNA molecule was tagged by a template-switch adaptor with 12 random nucleotides. Paired-end reads containing CDR3 totaled no fewer than 3 million for each sample. TCRdb re-analysed the 5' RACE reads in MiXCR, keeping a single row per CDR3 protein. The sample yields 910,000 or so distinct CDR3 sequences, approximately 50% seen once. The study, taken as a whole, reports: Without sorted subsets, naive and antigen-experienced compartments could not be conclusively compared.

This CDR3 region has 15 residues. Trimming stripped 2 bases from V and 3 bases from J, with 12 bases between. Germline V gene lookup returns CDR1 SGHNT and CDR2 YENEEA. This clonotype was counted between two and nine times. Its antigen remains unknown. Sequenced sample: blood. This TCR was sampled from a woman aged 55-70 years in good health. This chain uses TRBV11-3 with TRBJ2-3; the D gene is possibly TRBD2 (7 bases). This chain's CDR3 is CASSLRGARTDTQYF. DNA for the CDR3: TGTGCCAGCAGCTTACGGGGGGCTAGGACAGATACGCAGTATTTT.